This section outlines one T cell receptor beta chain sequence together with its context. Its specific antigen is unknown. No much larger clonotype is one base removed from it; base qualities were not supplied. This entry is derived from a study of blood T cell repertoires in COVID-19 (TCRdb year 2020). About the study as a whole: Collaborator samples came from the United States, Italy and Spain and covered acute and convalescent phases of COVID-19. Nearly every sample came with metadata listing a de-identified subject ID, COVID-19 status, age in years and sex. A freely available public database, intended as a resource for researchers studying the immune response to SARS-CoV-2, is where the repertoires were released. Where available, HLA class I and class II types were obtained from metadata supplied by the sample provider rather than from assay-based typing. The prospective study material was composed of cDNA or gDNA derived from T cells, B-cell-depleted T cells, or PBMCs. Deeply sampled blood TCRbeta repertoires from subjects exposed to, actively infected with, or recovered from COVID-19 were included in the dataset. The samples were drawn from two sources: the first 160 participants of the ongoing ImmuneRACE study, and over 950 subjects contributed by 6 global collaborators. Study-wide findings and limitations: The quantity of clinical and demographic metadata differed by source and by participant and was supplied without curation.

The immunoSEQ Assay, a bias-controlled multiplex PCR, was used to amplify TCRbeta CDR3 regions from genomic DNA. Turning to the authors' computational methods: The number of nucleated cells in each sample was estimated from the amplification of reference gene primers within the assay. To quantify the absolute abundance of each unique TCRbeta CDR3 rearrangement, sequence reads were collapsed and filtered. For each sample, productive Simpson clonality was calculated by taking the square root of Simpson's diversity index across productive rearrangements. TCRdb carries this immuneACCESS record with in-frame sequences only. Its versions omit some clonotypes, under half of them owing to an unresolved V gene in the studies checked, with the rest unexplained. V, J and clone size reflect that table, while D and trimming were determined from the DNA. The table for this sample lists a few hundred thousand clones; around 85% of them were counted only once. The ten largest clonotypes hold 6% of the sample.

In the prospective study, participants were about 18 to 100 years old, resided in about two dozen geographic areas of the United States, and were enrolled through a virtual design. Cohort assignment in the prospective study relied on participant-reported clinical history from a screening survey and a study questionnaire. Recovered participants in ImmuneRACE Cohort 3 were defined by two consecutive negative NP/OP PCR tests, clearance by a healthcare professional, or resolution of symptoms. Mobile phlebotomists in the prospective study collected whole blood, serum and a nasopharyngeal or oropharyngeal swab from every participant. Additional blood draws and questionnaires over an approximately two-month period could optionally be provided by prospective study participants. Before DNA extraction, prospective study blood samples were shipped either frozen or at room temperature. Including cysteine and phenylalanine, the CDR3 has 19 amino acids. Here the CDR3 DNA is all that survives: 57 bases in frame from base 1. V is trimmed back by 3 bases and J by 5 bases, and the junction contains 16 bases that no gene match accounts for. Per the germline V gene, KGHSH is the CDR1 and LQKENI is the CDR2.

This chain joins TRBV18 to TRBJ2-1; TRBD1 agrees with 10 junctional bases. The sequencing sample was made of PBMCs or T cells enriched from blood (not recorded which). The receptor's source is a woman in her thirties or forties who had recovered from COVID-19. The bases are TGTGCCAGCTCACCCCAGACAGGGGGCATAATAGCGGCAGACAATGAGCAGTTCTTC. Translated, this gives CASSPQTGGIIAADNEQFF.